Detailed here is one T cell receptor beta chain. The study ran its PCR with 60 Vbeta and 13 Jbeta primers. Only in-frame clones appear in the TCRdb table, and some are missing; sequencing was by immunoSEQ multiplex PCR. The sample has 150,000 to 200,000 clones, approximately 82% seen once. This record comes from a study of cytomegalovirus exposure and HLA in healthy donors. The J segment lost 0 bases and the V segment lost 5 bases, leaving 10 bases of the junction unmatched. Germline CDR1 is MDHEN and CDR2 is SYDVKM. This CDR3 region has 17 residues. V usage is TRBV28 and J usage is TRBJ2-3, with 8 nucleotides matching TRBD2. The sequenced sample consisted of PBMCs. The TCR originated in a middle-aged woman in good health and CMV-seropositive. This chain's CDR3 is CASSPSSGPASTDTQYF. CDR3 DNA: TGTGCCAGCAGTCCTTCTAGCGGGCCCGCTAGCACAGATACGCAGTATTTT.